The clone carrying this T cell receptor beta chain was seen ten or more times. Its antigen is currently unknown. The V gene's germline CDR1 is SGHAT and CDR2 FQNNGV. This CDR3 contains 16 residues. With 5 bases removed from V and 0 bases from J, the gap between germline ends came to 17 bases. This sample is drawn from a study of tumor-infiltrating lymphocytes in primary liver carcinoma. Study details: Through surgical resection, the patients' primary liver carcinoma was treated. Study-level points and caveats: Less overlap was seen in tumor-adjacent and tumor-blood pairs than in tumor region pairs. Left bulk and unsorted, the samples did not allow CD4+ and CD8+ repertoires to be compared.

Unsorted whole blood supplied the RNA, and germline DNA was extracted too. Making TCR beta cDNA involved 400 to 600 ng total RNA and a constant-region primer. TCR beta libraries came from three nested multiplex PCR rounds using slightly modified ARM-PCR. TRBV1-TRBV30 forward primers paired with a C-beta reverse primer were used in the first two PCR rounds, which ran roughly 10 cycles each. TCRdb itself ran the multiplex PCR reads through MiXCR, one entry per CDR3 protein. The table lists 150,000 to 200,000 distinct CDR3 sequences, roughly 61% of them singletons. This receptor was identified in an older woman with primary liver carcinoma and hepatitis B virus infection. The sequencing input was peripheral blood. This chain links TRBV11-2 with TRBJ2-7; D call uncertain. This CDR3 is CASSPYVRPSSYEQYF. CDR3 nucleotide sequence: TGTGCCAGCAGCCCCTATGTACGCCCCAGCTCCTACGAGCAGTACTTC.